This T cell receptor (beta chain) derives from a study of T cells expressing NK-cell markers. Study background: The study sequenced eight donors, seven HCMV-seropositive and one seronegative. Study conclusions and caveats: What remained unclear was the HCMV specificity of expanded NKG2C+ T cell clones.

Notes on this clonotype: Its antigen remains unknown.

5'RACE template switching with UMIs produced the TCR beta cDNA. TCRdb re-called the 5' RACE reads, yielding one record per CDR3 amino acid sequence without DNA. This sample's table has roughly 150,000 distinct CDR3 sequences. The CDR3 runs 17 residues. The TCR comes from a man between 18 and 69 years old in good health. Material: blood T cells: a sorted CD56 or NKG2C T cell subset, CD4+ or CD8+ T cells, or bulk PBMC T cells (not recorded which). The chain combines TRBV21-1 with TRBJ2-2; TCRdb's D call, TRBD1, is unchecked because there is no DNA. TRBV21-1 is a pseudogene. The CDR3 is CASSKGRDRDITGELFF.